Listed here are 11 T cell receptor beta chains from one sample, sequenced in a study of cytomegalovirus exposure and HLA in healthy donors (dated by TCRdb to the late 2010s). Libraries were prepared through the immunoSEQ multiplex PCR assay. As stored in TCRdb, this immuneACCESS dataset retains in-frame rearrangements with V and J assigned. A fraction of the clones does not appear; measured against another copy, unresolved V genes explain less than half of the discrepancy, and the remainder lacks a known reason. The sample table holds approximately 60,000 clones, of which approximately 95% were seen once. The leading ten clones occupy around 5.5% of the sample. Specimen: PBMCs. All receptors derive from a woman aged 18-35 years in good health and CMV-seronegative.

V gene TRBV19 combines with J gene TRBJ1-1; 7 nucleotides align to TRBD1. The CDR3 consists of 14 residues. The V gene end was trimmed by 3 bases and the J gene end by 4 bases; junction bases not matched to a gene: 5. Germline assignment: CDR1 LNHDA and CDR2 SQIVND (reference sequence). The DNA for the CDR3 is TGTGCCAGTAGTATGAGACAGGGTGCCACTGAAGCTTTCTTT. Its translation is CASSMRQGATEAFF.

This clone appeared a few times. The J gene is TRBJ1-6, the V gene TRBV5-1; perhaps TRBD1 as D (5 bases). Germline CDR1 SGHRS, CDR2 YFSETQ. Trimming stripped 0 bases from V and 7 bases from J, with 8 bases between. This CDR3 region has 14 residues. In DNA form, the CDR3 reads TGCGCCAGCAGCTTGGGGGGGGAGAATTCACCCCTCCACTTT. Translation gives CASSLGGENSPLHF. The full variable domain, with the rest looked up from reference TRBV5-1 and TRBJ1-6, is KAGVTQTPRYLIKTRGQQVTLSCSPISGHRSVSWYQQTPGQGLQFLFEYFSETQRNKGNFPGRFSGRQFSNSRSEMNVSTLELGDSALYLCASSLGGENSPLHFGNGTRLTVT.

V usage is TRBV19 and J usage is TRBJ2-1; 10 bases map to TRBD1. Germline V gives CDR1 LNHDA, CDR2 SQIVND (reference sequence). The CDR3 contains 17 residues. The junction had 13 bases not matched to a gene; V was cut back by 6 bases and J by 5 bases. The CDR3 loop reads CASSRAAGTGVDNEQFF. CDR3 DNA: TGTGCCAGTAGCCGGGCGGCCGGGACAGGGGTCGACAATGAGCAGTTCTTC.

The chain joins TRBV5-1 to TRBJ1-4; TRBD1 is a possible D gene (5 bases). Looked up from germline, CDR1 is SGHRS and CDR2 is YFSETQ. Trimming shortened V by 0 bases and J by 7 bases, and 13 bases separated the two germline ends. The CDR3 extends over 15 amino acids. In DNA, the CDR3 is TGCGCCAGCAGCTTGGGACAGTCCGGCGGTGAAAAACTGTTTTTT. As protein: CASSLGQSGGEKLFF.

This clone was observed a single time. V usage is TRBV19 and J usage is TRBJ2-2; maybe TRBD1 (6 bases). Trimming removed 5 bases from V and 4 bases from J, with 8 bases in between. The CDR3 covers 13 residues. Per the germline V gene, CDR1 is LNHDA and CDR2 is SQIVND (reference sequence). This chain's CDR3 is CASSLGATGELFF. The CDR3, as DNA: TGTGCCAGTAGTTTGGGGGCCACCGGGGAGCTGTTTTTT. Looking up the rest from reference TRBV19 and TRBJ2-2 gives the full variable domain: DGGITQSPKYLFRKEGQNVTLSCEQNLNHDAMYWYRQDPGQGLRLIYYSQIVNDFQKGDIAEGYSVSREKKESFPLTVTSAQKNPTAFYLCASSLGATGELFFGEGSRLTVL.

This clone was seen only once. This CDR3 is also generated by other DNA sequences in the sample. In nucleotides, the CDR3 is TGTGCCAGCAGTGAAGATCGGGGCAGGGGCACTGAAGCTTTCTTT. As protein: CASSEDRGRGTEAFF. The chain recombines TRBV2 with TRBJ1-1, with D perhaps matching TRBD1 (6 bases). The V gene's germline CDR1 is SNHLY and CDR2 FYNNEI. The ends were cut back, 1 base at V and 4 bases at J, with 13 bases in the middle. This CDR3 contains 15 residues.

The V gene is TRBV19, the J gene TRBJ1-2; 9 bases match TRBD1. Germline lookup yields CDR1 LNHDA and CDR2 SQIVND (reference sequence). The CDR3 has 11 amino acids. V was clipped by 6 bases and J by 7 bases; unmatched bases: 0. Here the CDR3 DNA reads TGTGCCAGTAGGACAGGGGGTGGCTACACCTTC. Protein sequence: CASRTGGGYTF. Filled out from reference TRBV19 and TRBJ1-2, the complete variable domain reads DGGITQSPKYLFRKEGQNVTLSCEQNLNHDAMYWYRQDPGQGLRLIYYSQIVNDFQKGDIAEGYSVSREKKESFPLTVTSAQKNPTAFYLCASRTGGGYTFGSGTRLTVV.

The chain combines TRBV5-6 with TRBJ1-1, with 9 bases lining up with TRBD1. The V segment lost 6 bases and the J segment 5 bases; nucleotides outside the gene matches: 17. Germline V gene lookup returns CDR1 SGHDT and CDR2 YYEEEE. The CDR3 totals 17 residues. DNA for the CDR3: TGTGCCAGCATCGAGGGACAGGGTAGGTTTTTAGGGACTGAAGCTTTCTTT. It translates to CASIEGQGRFLGTEAFF.

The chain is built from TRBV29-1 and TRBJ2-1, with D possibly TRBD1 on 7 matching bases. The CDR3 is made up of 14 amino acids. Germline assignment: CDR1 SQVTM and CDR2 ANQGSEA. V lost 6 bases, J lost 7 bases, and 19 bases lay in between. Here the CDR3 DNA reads TGCAGCGTGGGGGCAGGGGGAGGTGGAAATGAGCAGTTCTTC. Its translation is CSVGAGGGGNEQFF.

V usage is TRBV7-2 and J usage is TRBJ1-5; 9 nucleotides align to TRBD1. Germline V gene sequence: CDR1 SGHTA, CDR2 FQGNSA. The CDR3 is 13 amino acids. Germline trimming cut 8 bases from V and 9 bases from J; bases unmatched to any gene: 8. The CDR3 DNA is TGTGCCAGCGGCACAGGGGGCATAGGGCCCCAGCATTTT. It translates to CASGTGGIGPQHF.

The CDR3 loop is CASSLVEQVAEAFF. CDR3 coding DNA: TGTGCCAGCAGCTTAGTAGAACAGGTAGCTGAAGCTTTCTTT. This chain links TRBV7-9 with TRBJ1-1; TRBD1 might be the D (5 bases). Looked up from germline, CDR1 is SEHNR and CDR2 is FQNEAQ (reference sequence). Trimming removed 1 base at V and 6 bases at J, with 12 bases between. The CDR3 has 14 residues.